Listed here are 7 T cell receptor beta chains from one sample, sequenced in a study of blood T cell repertoires in COVID-19. Using immunoSEQ multiplex PCR, the repertoire was profiled, and TCRdb retains in-frame clones only, with some absent. The data contain about 200,000 clones, over 75% of them seen just once; the ten biggest clones take up 4% to 5.5%. Sequencing used peripheral blood. The receptor set was obtained from a woman between 40 and 55 years old with acute or convalescent COVID-19.

The rearrangement links TRBV4-1 to TRBJ2-5, with TRBD1 identical over 10 bases. This CDR3 is built from 16 residues. Germline trimming cut 4 bases from V and 4 bases from J; bases unmatched to any gene: 9. Germline V CDR1 and CDR2: MGHRA, YSYEKL. CDR3 coding DNA: TGCGCCAGCAGCCGAGGGACAGGGGATATTTTAGAGACCCAGTACTTC. Translated, it gives CASSRGTGDILETQYF.

This rearrangement joins TRBV7-9 to TRBJ2-7, with 8 bases identical to TRBD2. J gave up 3 bases and V 5 bases, and 15 bases lay outside the gene matches. Germline V gives CDR1 SEHNR, CDR2 FQNEAQ (reference sequence). This CDR3 spans 17 amino acids. CDR3 in DNA: TGTGCCAGCAGCCCCTCGGTGGCTAGCGGGTTTGACTACGAGCAGTACGTC. Amino acids: CASSPSVASGFDYEQYV.

The chain recombines TRBV18 with TRBJ2-1; perhaps TRBD1 as D (5 bases). Trimming pared 3 bases from V and 6 bases from J, leaving 6 bases between. The CDR3 covers 12 residues. From germline, CDR1 is KGHSH and CDR2 LQKENI. The CDR3 loop is CASSPDSNEQFF. The CDR3, as DNA: TGTGCCAGCTCACCCGACAGCAATGAGCAGTTCTTC.

The chain joins TRBV19 to TRBJ2-3; tentative D call: TRBD2 (6 bases). The CDR3 is made up of 13 amino acids. Germline lookup yields CDR1 LNHDA and CDR2 SQIVND (reference sequence). V dropped 8 bases and J dropped 5 bases, with 14 bases sitting between them. For the CDR3, the DNA is TGTGCCAGTCGGAAGGGTAGCGGAGATACGCAGTATTTT. Protein product: CASRKGSGDTQYF.

The CDR3 is CASSLRASGWTDTQYF. The CDR3 DNA reads TGTGCCAGCAGCCTTAGGGCGAGCGGGTGGACAGATACGCAGTATTTT. The V and J genes are TRBV5-4 and TRBJ2-3; a weak D match, TRBD2 (6 bases). From germline, CDR1 is SGHNT and CDR2 YYREEE (reference sequence). The length of the CDR3 is 16 residues. The V and J ends lost 4 bases and 3 bases respectively, with 18 bases between them.

In DNA, the CDR3 is TGTGCCAGCAGCACCGATAGCAGGGGTTTGAGCACAGATACGCAGTATTTT. Translation: CASSTDSRGLSTDTQYF. The rearrangement joins TRBV21-1 to TRBJ2-3; the D call of TRBD1 is as the table states it, not checked on the DNA. TRBV21-1 is annotated as a pseudogene. The CDR3 totals 17 residues.

The chain is built from TRBV6-1 and TRBJ2-6; 8 nucleotides line up with TRBD1. Per the germline V gene, CDR1 is MNHNS and CDR2 is SASEGT. Germline trimming cut 2 bases from V and 0 bases from J; bases unmatched to any gene: 3. This CDR3 has 17 amino acids. In DNA form, the CDR3 reads TGTGCCAGCAGTGAATCAGGGGGCAGCTCTGGGGCCAACGTCCTGACTTTC. Translating gives CASSESGGSSGANVLTF.